Each of the 32 T cell receptor beta chains below was sequenced from the same sample in a study of beta chain features in type 1 diabetes. All of the isolated RNA was reverse transcribed, so expressed TCRB transcripts were sequenced. This table comes from immunoSEQ multiplex PCR, and its TCRdb copy is limited to in-frame clones, with some not included. Here the sample spans more than 300,000 clones, roughly 8% being singletons. The sample consisted of central memory CD4+ T cells from blood. The receptors stem from a woman in her late teens or twenties in good health.

Only a few counts were recorded for this clone. V gene TRBV5-1 combines with J gene TRBJ2-1; 9 bases align to TRBD2. Per germline, CDR1 SGHRS and CDR2 YFSETQ. V lost 4 bases, J lost 7 bases, and 9 bases stayed unmatched. The CDR3 is 15 amino acids. CDR3 DNA sequence: TGCGCCAGCAGCCTTAGTAGCGGGAGAGGGAATGAGCAGTTCTTC. Its protein product is CASSLSSGRGNEQFF.

This clone was counted between two and nine times. The rearrangement uses TRBV20-1 and TRBJ2-7, with 7 bases identical to TRBD2. The trim removed 6 bases at V and 6 bases at J, leaving 5 bases unmatched. CDR1 is DFQATT and CDR2 is SNEGSKA in the germline V gene (reference sequence). CDR3 length: 11 residues. CDR3 loop: CSAVPGGEQYF. The DNA of the CDR3 is TGCAGTGCGGTCCCGGGAGGCGAGCAGTACTTC.

This clone came up a few times. V and J are TRBV7-2 and TRBJ2-6; 8 positions match TRBD1. The germline gives CDR1 SGHTA, CDR2 FQGNSA. V lost 9 bases to trimming and J lost 0 bases; unmatched junction nucleotides: 10. The CDR3 is 17 amino acids. The CDR3 sequence is CASQRTGSNSGANVLTF. CDR3 in DNA: TGTGCCAGTCAGAGGACAGGGAGTAACTCTGGGGCCAACGTCCTGACTTTC.

This clone was picked up a small number of times. V and J are TRBV4-2 and TRBJ2-7; no reliable D call. Germline CDR1 and CDR2: LGHNA and YNFKEQ. The V and J ends lost 4 bases and 3 bases respectively, with 13 bases between them. The CDR3 is 14 residues long. CDR3 in amino acids: CASSLGTSNYEQYF. For the CDR3, the DNA is TGTGCCAGCAGCCTAGGAACTTCAAACTACGAGCAGTACTTC.

This clone was seen more than once but under ten times. This chain joins TRBV2 and TRBJ2-3; D is tentatively TRBD1 or TRBD2 (5 bases each). The CDR3 has 15 residues. Trimming took 10 bases from V and 6 from J, leaving 23 bases between them. CDR1 is SNHLY, CDR2 FYNNEI, per germline. The CDR3 DNA reads TGTGCCACCCCCGGGGACGCCGCCTACGGGGATACGCAGTATTTT. Amino acids: CATPGDAAYGDTQYF. Combining the CDR3 with reference TRBV2 and TRBJ2-3 gives the whole variable domain EPEVTQTPSHQVTQMGQEVILRCVPISNHLYFYWYRQILGQKVEFLVSFYNNEISEKSEIFDDQFSVERPDGSNFTLKIRSTKLEDSAMYFCATPGDAAYGDTQYFGPGTRLTVL.

This clone was seen at least ten times. The chain employs TRBV10-3 and TRBJ2-1; 8 bases are shared with TRBD2. Per the germline V gene, CDR1 is ENHRY and CDR2 is SYGVKD. V gave up 10 bases and J gave up 10 bases; unmatched junction bases: 12. This CDR3 contains 13 residues. This CDR3 reads CATKREIWGEQFF. DNA for the CDR3: TGTGCCACAAAGCGGGAGATTTGGGGCGAGCAGTTCTTC.

Worth noting for this clone: Within the sample, other DNA sequences also encode this same CDR3. The gene calls are TRBV6-5 and TRBJ1-2; D gene ambiguous. The CDR3 covers 10 residues. Trimming took 4 bases from V and 8 from J, leaving 5 bases between them. Germline-derived CDR1 and CDR2 are MNHEY and SVGAGI. CDR3: CASSFRGYTF. CDR3 DNA: TGTGCCAGCAGTTTCAGGGGCTACACCTTC.

This clone appeared many times. V is TRBV6-6 and J is TRBJ2-2, with 8 positions matching TRBD2. There are 15 residues in the CDR3. V was pared by 4 bases and J by 4 bases, with 5 bases of the junction left unmatched. Germline assignment: CDR1 MNHNY and CDR2 SVGAGI (reference sequence). In nucleotides, the CDR3 is TGTGCCAGCAGTTGGAGCGGGAGAAGCACCGGGGAGCTGTTTTTT. Its protein is CASSWSGRSTGELFF.

This clone was observed a handful of times. The chain links TRBV15 to TRBJ2-5, with D uncertain. The germline gives CDR1 LNHNV, CDR2 YYDKDF (reference sequence). V was shortened by 7 bases and J by 1 base, with 10 bases between the two germline ends. This CDR3 is 13 amino acids long. The CDR3 loop is CATNRGIQETQYF. The CDR3 DNA is TGTGCCACCAACCGTGGGATCCAAGAGACCCAGTACTTC.

The chain carries TRBV7-8 and TRBJ2-7, with D unclear. The CDR3 has 13 residues. Trimming removed 1 base at V and 6 bases at J, with 10 bases between. CDR1 is SGHVS and CDR2 is FQNEAQ in the germline V gene. The CDR3 region has the DNA TGTGCCAGCAGCTTAGTCAGGCTGAGCGAGCAGTACTTC. This sequence encodes CASSLVRLSEQYF.

This clone was found a few times. The J gene is TRBJ1-1, the V gene TRBV5-6, with D unclear. The CDR3 length is 14 residues. Germline CDR1 SGHDT, CDR2 YYEEEE. Between the trimmed V and J ends, which lost 4 bases and 1 base, there was a span of 11 bases. The CDR3 region is CASSGLFENTEAFF. The CDR3 nucleotides read TGTGCCAGCAGCGGGCTCTTCGAGAACACTGAAGCTTTCTTT.

This clone was counted at least ten times. The chain has TRBV10-3 and TRBJ2-4, with TRBD1 as a possible D gene (6 bases). The CDR3 extends over 15 amino acids. Germline assignment: CDR1 ENHRY and CDR2 SYGVKD. V was pared by 3 bases and J by 4 bases, with 13 bases between. CDR3 DNA: TGTGCCATCAGTGATGGGCAGGGGACGAAAAACATTCAGTACTTC. This codes for CAISDGQGTKNIQYF.

This clone was observed many times. The CDR3 coding sequence is TGTGCCAGCAGCTTGGCTGGGTACGGGAAAGAGACCCAGTACTTC. It specifies CASSLAGYGKETQYF. V usage is TRBV5-5 and J usage is TRBJ2-5, with TRBD2 as a possible D gene (5 bases). The CDR3 is 15 amino acids. V was pared by 0 bases and J by 3 bases, with 12 bases between. Germline V gene lookup returns CDR1 SGHKS and CDR2 YYEKEE (reference sequence).

This clone was observed a few times. The CDR3 nucleotides read TGTGCCAGCAGCTTTGTGCACGGACTAGCGCGTGAGCACTACGAGCAGTACTTC. It translates to CASSFVHGLAREHYEQYF. The V gene is TRBV7-2, the J gene TRBJ2-7; 9 bases match TRBD2. The CDR3 runs 18 residues. CDR1 SGHTA and CDR2 FQGNSA come from the germline V gene. With V trimmed by 3 bases and J by 3 bases, 15 bases remained unmatched.

The chain recombines TRBV6-6 with TRBJ2-1; the D gene is possibly TRBD2 (6 bases). CDR1 and CDR2 (germline): MNHNY, SVGAGI (reference sequence). The CDR3 is 15 amino acids. Trimming cost V 6 bases and J 4 bases, with 16 bases left between them. CDR3 bases: TGTGCCAGCAGCCGGCCAGCCGGGGGATACAATGAGCAGTTCTTC. Amino acid sequence: CASSRPAGGYNEQFF.

This chain joins TRBV19 and TRBJ1-5; D might be TRBD1 (5 bases). The CDR3 consists of 11 residues. Trimming removed 11 bases from V and 3 bases from J, with 8 bases in between. The germline CDR1 and CDR2 sequences are LNHDA and SQIVND (reference sequence). The CDR3 region is CAGGTNQPQHF. For the CDR3, the DNA is TGTGCCGGGGGGACCAATCAGCCCCAGCATTTT. Complete variable domain (other parts from reference TRBV19 and TRBJ1-5): DGGITQSPKYLFRKEGQNVTLSCEQNLNHDAMYWYRQDPGQGLRLIYYSQIVNDFQKGDIAEGYSVSREKKESFPLTVTSAQKNPTAFYLCAGGTNQPQHFGDGTRLSIL.

A few counts support this clone. The chain combines TRBV19 with TRBJ2-1; 8 bases line up with TRBD2. This CDR3 contains 15 residues. Germline values: CDR1 LNHDA, CDR2 SQIVND (reference sequence). J lost 4 bases, V lost 6 bases, and 8 bases had no gene match. CDR3 bases: TGTGCCAGTAGGGTTTCGCGGGAGGCTTACAATGAGCAGTTCTTC. Protein: CASRVSREAYNEQFF.

This clone was seen more than once but under ten times. The chain uses TRBV29-1 and TRBJ2-5, with D possibly being TRBD1 (5 bases). The germline V gene encodes CDR1 SQVTM and CDR2 ANQGSEA. The V end was cut by 2 bases, the J end by 3 bases, with 13 bases between. The CDR3 has 14 amino acids. In DNA form, the CDR3 reads TGCAGCGTTGAACCCTACAGGATAGAAGAGACCCAGTACTTC. Translating it yields CSVEPYRIEETQYF.

The chain has TRBV28 and TRBJ1-5, with D unclear. The CDR3 totals 14 residues. Germline CDR1 reads MDHEN; CDR2 reads SYDVKM. V lost 3 bases, J lost 7 bases, and 13 bases lay in between. The CDR3 reads CASSFWGSEQPQHF. The CDR3 DNA reads TGTGCCAGCAGTTTCTGGGGTTCGGAGCAGCCCCAGCATTTT.

This clone has more than one count but fewer than ten. J is TRBJ2-7 and V is TRBV7-2; D is undetermined. Germline CDR1 is SGHTA and CDR2 is FQGNSA. CDR3 length: 12 amino acids. The germline V and J ends were trimmed by 5 bases and 2 bases, with 7 bases remaining between them. The CDR3 reads CASSPTPYEQYF. In nucleotides, the CDR3 is TGTGCCAGCAGCCCCACCCCCTACGAGCAGTACTTC.

The V and J genes are TRBV28 and TRBJ1-2, with TRBD1 identical over 7 bases. The length of the CDR3 is 14 residues. Germline loops: CDR1 MDHEN, CDR2 SYDVKM. After removal of 6 bases from V and 0 bases from J, the junction contained 4 bases not matched to a gene. CDR3 residues: CASSSGTANYGYTF. CDR3 nucleotide sequence: TGTGCCAGCAGCTCCGGGACAGCTAACTATGGCTACACCTTC.

This clone was seen ten or more times. Here the CDR3 DNA reads TGTGCCAGCAGCTCGGCAGGGACGAACACCATATATTTT. It specifies CASSSAGTNTIYF. The V and J genes are TRBV27 and TRBJ1-3, with D tentatively TRBD1 (5 bases). Per germline, CDR1 MNHEY and CDR2 SMNVEV (reference sequence). Trimming took 6 bases from V and 7 from J, leaving 13 bases between them. This CDR3 is 13 amino acids long.

This clone turned up a few times. J is TRBJ1-2 and V is TRBV9; D uncertain. The CDR3 extends over 14 amino acids. Germline CDR1 and CDR2: SGDLS and YYNGEE. Trimming took off 1 base at V and 4 bases at J, with 11 bases between the two ends. For the CDR3, the DNA is TGTGCCAGCAGCGTAATGGATGGATTCTATGGCTACACCTTC. The encoded protein is CASSVMDGFYGYTF.

This chain joins TRBV5-1 and TRBJ2-3; 8 positions agree with TRBD1. Unmatched junction bases numbered 19, after V lost 7 bases and J lost 3 bases. Germline CDR1 is SGHRS and CDR2 is YFSETQ. The CDR3 length is 18 residues. This chain's CDR3 is CASHTGQGYNRGTDTQYF. Here the CDR3 DNA reads TGCGCCAGCCACACTGGACAGGGATACAATCGGGGAACAGATACGCAGTATTTT. The complete variable domain, with remaining parts taken from reference TRBV5-1 and TRBJ2-3, reads KAGVTQTPRYLIKTRGQQVTLSCSPISGHRSVSWYQQTPGQGLQFLFEYFSETQRNKGNFPGRFSGRQFSNSRSEMNVSTLELGDSALYLCASHTGQGYNRGTDTQYFGPGTRLTVL.

The table lists this clone with a few counts. The V gene is TRBV28, the J gene TRBJ1-3; D ambiguous. There are 13 residues in the CDR3. Trimming removed 7 bases at V and 0 bases at J, with 7 bases between. Germline V gives CDR1 MDHEN, CDR2 SYDVKM. DNA for the CDR3: TGTGCCAGCACCAGCTCCTCTGGAAACACCATATATTTT. Its translation is CASTSSSGNTIYF.

V and J are TRBV7-9 and TRBJ2-5; D may be TRBD1 (6 bases). The germline gives CDR1 SEHNR, CDR2 FQNEAQ (reference sequence). The CDR3 covers 15 residues. The germline V and J ends were trimmed by 1 base and 5 bases, with 14 bases remaining between them. The CDR3 loop is CASSLEDRIGETQYF. CDR3 nucleotide sequence: TGTGCCAGCAGCTTAGAGGACAGAATCGGGGAGACCCAGTACTTC. Together with reference TRBV7-9 and TRBJ2-5, the CDR3 gives the full variable domain: DTGVSQNPRHKITKRGQNVTFRCDPISEHNRLYWYRQTLGQGPEFLTYFQNEAQLEKSRLLSDRFSAERPKGSFSTLEIQRTEQGDSAMYLCASSLEDRIGETQYFGPGTRLLVL.

This clone was detected a few times. The V and J genes are TRBV7-2 and TRBJ2-7, with 9 nucleotides matching TRBD1. Germline loops: CDR1 SGHTA, CDR2 FQGNSA. The ends lost 5 bases at V and 3 bases at J; junction bases unmatched: 8. There are 15 residues in the CDR3. CDR3 nucleotide sequence: TGTGCCAGCAGCCCAAGCCCGGGACAGGGCTACGAGCAGTACTTC. It is translated as CASSPSPGQGYEQYF.

V is TRBV27 and J is TRBJ2-1, with TRBD2 matching 9 bases. Trimming took 6 bases from V and 1 from J; bases not matched to a gene: 4. The CDR3 is made up of 15 amino acids. Germline V gene sequence: CDR1 MNHEY, CDR2 SMNVEV (reference sequence). DNA for the CDR3: TGTGCCAGCAGCTTAGCGGGAGTTTCCTACAATGAGCAGTTCTTC. Translated: CASSLAGVSYNEQFF.

There are a few counts of this clone. The chain couples TRBV19 to TRBJ1-1; no reliable D call. This CDR3 has 16 amino acids. Trimming stripped 2 bases from V and 1 base from J, with 14 bases between. The germline CDR1 and CDR2 sequences are LNHDA and SQIVND (reference sequence). The CDR3 sequence is CASSIIFGRTNTEAFF. The CDR3 DNA reads TGTGCCAGTAGTATAATATTTGGCAGGACGAACACTGAAGCTTTCTTT.

The chain joins TRBV5-1 to TRBJ1-3; no clear D. There are 16 residues in the CDR3. CDR1 is SGHRS, CDR2 YFSETQ, per germline. Trimming left V 5 bases short and J 0 bases short, with 15 bases between. The CDR3 region has the DNA TGCGCCAGCAGACTTATTCCGTCTTCCTCTGGAAACACCATATATTTT. Translating it yields CASRLIPSSSGNTIYF.

This clone was detected only a few times. The rearrangement uses TRBV28 and TRBJ2-3; 7 nucleotides line up with TRBD1. Germline V CDR1 and CDR2: MDHEN, SYDVKM. Trimming took 6 bases from V and 11 from J; bases not matched to a gene: 8. This CDR3 is 12 amino acids long. The CDR3 sequence is CASRVNRGGQYF. The CDR3 region has the DNA TGTGCCAGCAGGGTGAACAGGGGCGGGCAGTATTTT.

V and J are TRBV9 and TRBJ2-1; no clear D. Germline CDR1 is SGDLS and CDR2 is YYNGEE. The length of the CDR3 is 13 residues. The V end lost 0 bases, the J end lost 7 bases, and 8 bases lay between the germline ends. The CDR3 nucleotides read TGTGCCAGCAGCGTAGGTCTGGGGAATGAGCAGTTCTTC. This encodes CASSVGLGNEQFF.